Each of the 14 T cell receptor beta chains below was sequenced from the same sample in a study of blood T cells in healthy people across ages. A J-beta primer mix and a sample-barcoded 5' primer were used in a second PCR of roughly 6 to 11 cycles. TCRdb re-derived calls from the 5' RACE reads in MiXCR, one entry per CDR3 protein. The data hold about 1,500,000 distinct CDR3 sequences, with roughly 30% observed a single time. The source material was blood. These receptors were taken from a woman aged 25 to 45 in good health.

This sequence joins TRBV12-3 or TRBV12-4 and TRBJ1-5; TRBD1 agrees at 7 bases. The V gene end was trimmed by 7 bases and the J gene end by 7 bases; junction bases not matched to a gene: 10. The CDR3 contains 14 residues. The CDR3 coding sequence is TGTGCCAGCACCCTGACAGGGCGTGGACAGCCCCAGCATTTT. Translated, it gives CASTLTGRGQPQHF.

This clonotype was seen a handful of times. V usage is TRBV11-2 and J usage is TRBJ2-7; D is unclear. Germline loops: CDR1 SGHAT, CDR2 FQNNGV. The CDR3 spans 13 residues. The V end lost 5 bases, the J end lost 5 bases, and 13 bases lay between the germline ends. Here the CDR3 reads CASSQDRANEQYF. DNA of the CDR3: TGTGCCAGCAGCCAGGATCGGGCAAACGAGCAGTACTTC. Looking up the rest from reference TRBV11-2 and TRBJ2-7 gives the full variable domain: EAGVAQSPRYKIIEKRQSVAFWCNPISGHATLYWYQQILGQGPKLLIQFQNNGVVDDSQLPKDRFSAERLKGVDSTLKIQPAKLEDSAVYLCASSQDRANEQYFGPGTRLTVT.

In its sample, this clonotype was seen a few times. The rearrangement uses TRBV7-3 and TRBJ2-3; D remains unclear. The CDR3 runs to 13 residues. Per germline, CDR1 SGHTA and CDR2 FQGTGA. V was clipped by 5 bases and J by 6 bases, with 12 bases between them. The DNA for the CDR3 is TGTGCCAGCAGCCCCGGACGTCAGGATACGCAGTATTTT. Encoded protein: CASSPGRQDTQYF.

This clonotype was seen a few times. This rearrangement joins TRBV5-1 to TRBJ2-5; no definite D call. The V and J ends lost 4 bases and 5 bases respectively, with 18 bases between them. Germline V lookup: CDR1 SGHRS, CDR2 YFSETQ. The CDR3 is 15 amino acids. As DNA, the CDR3 is TGCGCCAGCAGCACCTGCTCCGGGCTCGAGGAGACCCAGTACTTC. This sequence encodes CASSTCSGLEETQYF. Full variable domain (outside the CDR3, taken from reference TRBV5-1 and TRBJ2-5): KAGVTQTPRYLIKTRGQQVTLSCSPISGHRSVSWYQQTPGQGLQFLFEYFSETQRNKGNFPGRFSGRQFSNSRSEMNVSTLELGDSALYLCASSTCSGLEETQYFGPGTRLLVL.

The genes are TRBV12-3 or TRBV12-4 and TRBJ1-5; 11 bases agree with TRBD1. The CDR3 has 14 amino acids. Trimming took 4 bases from V and 11 from J; bases not matched to a gene: 7. The CDR3 region is CASSWTGGGQAQHF. CDR3 sequence (DNA): TGTGCCAGCAGTTGGACAGGGGGCGGCCAGGCCCAGCATTTT.

The V gene is TRBV5-1, the J gene TRBJ2-1, with TRBD2 matching over 10 bases. The CDR3 runs 15 residues. J was trimmed by 9 bases and V by 3 bases; bases with no gene match: 9. Per germline, CDR1 SGHRS and CDR2 YFSETQ. CDR3 residues: CASSSSGSYLSEQFF. The DNA for the CDR3 is TGCGCCAGCAGCTCTAGCGGGAGTTATCTGAGTGAGCAGTTCTTC.

This clonotype has at least ten counts. The gene calls are TRBV7-2 and TRBJ2-5; D gene ambiguous. V lost 0 bases to trimming and J lost 5 bases, with 13 bases between them. Germline V lookup: CDR1 SGHTA, CDR2 FQGNSA. CDR3 size: 15 residues. CDR3 nucleotides: TGTGCCAGCAGCTTAGCGGGTATACACCGGGAGACCCAGTACTTC. This codes for CASSLAGIHRETQYF.

This clonotype was found many times. The chain couples TRBV11-2 to TRBJ2-1; D is perhaps TRBD2 (6 bases). V gave up 5 bases and J gave up 2 bases, with 16 bases separating them. Germline V gene sequence: CDR1 SGHAT, CDR2 FQNNGV. The length of the CDR3 is 16 residues. As DNA, the CDR3 is TGTGCCAGCAGCCCCCCTAGCGTCGGCGCCTACAATGAGCAGTTCTTC. The encoded protein is CASSPPSVGAYNEQFF.

The chain links TRBV20-1 to TRBJ2-5; TRBD1 matches at 12 bases. The V gene end was trimmed by 2 bases and the J gene end by 11 bases; junction bases not matched to a gene: 12. The V gene's germline CDR1 is DFQATT and CDR2 SNEGSKA (reference sequence). The CDR3 is made up of 15 amino acids. CDR3 bases: TGCAGTGCTAGAATCGGGACAGGGGGCGAGAGTAAGCAGTACTTC. It yields the protein CSARIGTGGESKQYF.

This chain links TRBV5-6 with TRBJ2-3, with 10 bases lining up with TRBD2. The germline CDR1 and CDR2 sequences are SGHDT and YYEEEE. The CDR3 consists of 15 residues. V lost 2 bases to trimming and J lost 7 bases; unmatched junction nucleotides: 7. This chain's CDR3 is CASSFRSGGTNTQYF. CDR3 DNA sequence: TGTGCCAGCAGCTTTCGTAGCGGGGGGACTAATACGCAGTATTTT.

The genes are TRBV29-1 and TRBJ1-2; tentatively, D is TRBD1 (5 bases). Trimming removed 6 bases at V and 2 bases at J, with 22 bases between. From germline, CDR1 is SQVTM and CDR2 ANQGSEA. This CDR3 spans 16 amino acids. The CDR3, as DNA: TGCAGCGTGGGAGAGTCGGGGGACGGCTCGAACTATGGCTACACCTTC. This gives the protein CSVGESGDGSNYGYTF.

This clonotype was seen a few times. The rearrangement links TRBV7-9 to TRBJ1-2; D remains unclear. Trimming cost V 3 bases and J 4 bases, with 15 bases left between them. CDR1 SEHNR and CDR2 FQNEAQ come from the germline V gene (reference sequence). The CDR3 loop spans 15 amino acids. The CDR3 DNA is TGTGCCAGCAGCTTTCCGACCGCTACGGCCTATGGCTACACCTTC. This gives the protein CASSFPTATAYGYTF.

The sample holds one count of this clonotype. V and J are TRBV7-2 and TRBJ2-1; 11 bases fit TRBD2. Trimming took 5 bases from V and 9 from J; bases not matched to a gene: 9. Germline CDR1 is SGHTA and CDR2 is FQGNSA. This CDR3 contains 15 residues. CDR3 loop: CASSLGTSGFSEQFF. The CDR3 region has the DNA TGTGCCAGCAGCCTCGGGACTAGCGGTTTCAGTGAGCAGTTCTTC. Supplemented by reference TRBV7-2 and TRBJ2-1, the full variable domain reads GAGVSQSPSNKVTEKGKDVELRCDPISGHTALYWYRQSLGQGLEFLIYFQGNSAPDKSGLPSDRFSAERTGGSVSTLTIQRTQQEDSAVYLCASSLGTSGFSEQFFGPGTRLTVL.

In its sample, this clonotype was seen many times. The V call is TRBV20-1, the J call TRBJ2-7, with no clear D. Germline-derived CDR1 and CDR2 are DFQATT and SNEGSKA (reference sequence). This CDR3 has 13 residues. Trimming shortened V by 0 bases and J by 2 bases, and 8 bases separated the two germline ends. CDR3 loop: CSAREGTTYEQYF. The CDR3 nucleotides read TGCAGTGCTAGAGAGGGAACCACCTACGAGCAGTACTTC.